Each of the 20 T cell receptor beta chains below was sequenced from the same sample in a study of T cell changes during pregnancy in multiple sclerosis. Profiled with immunoSEQ multiplex PCR; TCRdb holds only in-frame clones, not every one. The sample records about 44,000 clones, more than 90% being singletons. The input for sequencing was CD4+ T cells from peripheral blood mononuclear cells, taken in the first trimester of pregnancy. The receptors were gathered from a female donor with multiple sclerosis, enrolled in a pregnancy study.

The chain joins TRBV5-1 to TRBJ1-3; D uncertain. Germline V CDR1 and CDR2: SGHRS, YFSETQ. There are 11 residues in the CDR3. The ends were cut back, 10 bases at V and 1 base at J, with 6 bases in the middle. The CDR3 spells CAVHSGNTIYF. The CDR3 DNA sequence: TGCGCCGTACATTCTGGAAACACCATATATTTT.

This clone was found once. The genes are TRBV11-2 and TRBJ2-5; 9 positions match TRBD2. V lost 1 base to trimming and J lost 4 bases; unmatched junction nucleotides: 4. CDR3 size: 15 residues. Germline V gene data show CDR1 as SGHAT and CDR2 as FQNNGV. The CDR3 protein is CASSLGAGGAETQYF. CDR3 DNA sequence: TGTGCCAGCAGCTTAGGAGCGGGAGGAGCAGAGACCCAGTACTTC. Drawing the rest from reference TRBV11-2 and TRBJ2-5, the complete variable domain is EAGVAQSPRYKIIEKRQSVAFWCNPISGHATLYWYQQILGQGPKLLIQFQNNGVVDDSQLPKDRFSAERLKGVDSTLKIQPAKLEDSAVYLCASSLGAGGAETQYFGPGTRLLVL.

This rearrangement joins TRBV9 to TRBJ2-2; TRBD2 matches 11 bases. This CDR3 region has 16 residues. The V gene end was trimmed by 4 bases and the J gene end by 4 bases; junction bases not matched to a gene: 6. Germline loops: CDR1 SGDLS, CDR2 YYNGEE. In DNA form, the CDR3 reads TGTGCCAGCAGCATCGGGACTAGCGGACGCACCGGGGAGCTGTTTTTT. Amino acid sequence: CASSIGTSGRTGELFF. Full variable domain (missing parts from reference TRBV9 and TRBJ2-2): DSGVTQTPKHLITATGQRVTLRCSPRSGDLSVYWYQQSLDQGLQFLIQYYNGEERAKGNILERFSAQQFPDLHSELNLSSLELGDSALYFCASSIGTSGRTGELFFGEGSRLTVL.

This sequence joins TRBV4-2 and TRBJ2-7, with 9 bases fitting TRBD2. The CDR3 loop spans 15 amino acids. From germline, CDR1 is LGHNA and CDR2 YNFKEQ. After removal of 5 bases from V and 2 bases from J, the junction contained 7 bases not matched to a gene. CDR3 coding DNA: TGTGCCAGCAGCGCCGCCAGGACTAGCGCCTACGAGCAGTACTTC. The encoded protein is CASSAARTSAYEQYF.

The rearrangement links TRBV7-9 to TRBJ2-3, with D possibly matching TRBD2 (7 bases). The length of the CDR3 is 15 residues. Germline V gene data show CDR1 as SEHNR and CDR2 as FQNEAQ (reference sequence). V was cut by 4 bases and J by 1 base, with 12 bases left in between. The CDR3 DNA reads TGTGCCAGCAGCTCCCGGGGGGCGGGCACAGATACGCAGTATTTT. It encodes CASSSRGAGTDTQYF.

The chain carries TRBV6-5 and TRBJ1-2; D is possibly TRBD1 (6 bases). Germline-derived CDR1 and CDR2 are MNHEY and SVGAGI. This CDR3 is built from 13 residues. V lost 6 bases to trimming and J lost 6 bases, with 14 bases between them. CDR3 loop: CASRQAGVDGYTF. CDR3 sequence (DNA): TGTGCCAGCAGACAAGCAGGGGTGGATGGCTACACCTTC.

CDR3 protein: CASSRGDRVHEQYF. CDR3 in DNA: TGCGCCAGCAGCCGGGGGGACAGGGTCCACGAGCAGTACTTC. The gene calls are TRBV5-1 and TRBJ2-7; 9 positions agree with TRBD1. The CDR3 has 14 amino acids. The V segment lost 4 bases and the J segment 5 bases; nucleotides outside the gene matches: 7. Germline V gene sequence: CDR1 SGHRS, CDR2 YFSETQ. Full variable domain (rest looked up from reference TRBV5-1 and TRBJ2-7): KAGVTQTPRYLIKTRGQQVTLSCSPISGHRSVSWYQQTPGQGLQFLFEYFSETQRNKGNFPGRFSGRQFSNSRSEMNVSTLELGDSALYLCASSRGDRVHEQYFGPGTRLTVT.

The chain employs TRBV7-8 and TRBJ2-7, with D unresolved. This CDR3 contains 16 residues. Trimming pared 1 base from V and 9 bases from J, leaving 22 bases between. CDR1 is SGHVS and CDR2 is FQNEAQ in the germline V gene. The chain's CDR3 is CASSLGILVETRRQYF. DNA of the CDR3: TGTGCCAGCAGCTTAGGGATTTTGGTGGAGACGAGGAGGCAGTACTTC.

The chain has TRBV2 and TRBJ2-7, with TRBD2 identical over 7 bases. There are 11 residues in the CDR3. Germline loops: CDR1 SNHLY, CDR2 FYNNEI. V dropped 9 bases and J dropped 4; count of bases not matched to a gene: 3. This chain's CDR3 is CASSGLYEQYF. The DNA of the CDR3 is TGTGCCAGTAGCGGGCTTTACGAGCAGTACTTC.

The chain couples TRBV5-6 to TRBJ1-2; TRBD1 might be the D (6 bases). This CDR3 is built from 14 residues. CDR1 and CDR2 from the germline V gene are SGHDT and YYEEEE. Trimming shortened V by 6 bases and J by 1 base, and 13 bases separated the two germline ends. CDR3 in amino acids: CASKEDSYNYGYTF. The CDR3 bases are TGTGCCAGCAAGGAGGACAGTTATAACTATGGCTACACCTTC.

The V gene is TRBV5-4, the J gene TRBJ2-1; TRBD1 aligns across 7 bases. The V gene end was trimmed by 5 bases and the J gene end by 1 base; junction bases not matched to a gene: 9. Germline lookup yields CDR1 SGHNT and CDR2 YYREEE (reference sequence). This CDR3 is built from 16 residues. CDR3 nucleotides: TGTGCCAGCAGTGCTCGCTACAGGGGATCCTACAATGAGCAGTTCTTC. Its protein is CASSARYRGSYNEQFF.

V and J are TRBV4-2 and TRBJ1-3; 7 bases are a match to TRBD1. V gave up 1 base and J gave up 2 bases; unmatched junction bases: 2. The CDR3 is 15 amino acids. Germline V gene sequence: CDR1 LGHNA, CDR2 YNFKEQ. The CDR3 DNA reads as TGTGCCAGCAGCCAAGGACAGGGAACTGGAAACACCATATATTTT. It yields the protein CASSQGQGTGNTIYF.

This chain links TRBV28 with TRBJ1-2; D remains unclear. The CDR3 is 15 amino acids. Germline assignment: CDR1 MDHEN and CDR2 SYDVKM. The V end lost 1 base, the J end lost 5 bases, and 14 bases lay between the germline ends. CDR3 residues: CASSLLTGSHYGYTF. CDR3 sequence (DNA): TGTGCCAGCAGTTTATTAACCGGGTCCCATTATGGCTACACCTTC.

V is TRBV5-1 and J is TRBJ2-1; the D gene is possibly TRBD2 (5 bases). CDR1 and CDR2 (germline): SGHRS, YFSETQ. The ends were cut back, 2 bases at V and 0 bases at J, with 15 bases in the middle. This CDR3 comprises 17 residues. CDR3 sequence (DNA): TGCGCCAGCAGCTTCGCTGGACTCCAGAGCTCCTACAATGAGCAGTTCTTC. Amino acid sequence: CASSFAGLQSSYNEQFF. Drawing the rest from reference TRBV5-1 and TRBJ2-1, the complete variable domain is KAGVTQTPRYLIKTRGQQVTLSCSPISGHRSVSWYQQTPGQGLQFLFEYFSETQRNKGNFPGRFSGRQFSNSRSEMNVSTLELGDSALYLCASSFAGLQSSYNEQFFGPGTRLTVL.

The V call is TRBV5-1, the J call TRBJ2-7; 7 nucleotides line up with TRBD2. The germline V gene has CDR1 SGHRS and CDR2 YFSETQ. The J segment lost 2 bases and the V segment lost 3 bases, leaving 11 bases of the junction unmatched. The CDR3 runs 16 residues. The CDR3 bases are TGCGCCAGCAGCTCGTCAGTAGGCGGGAGCGCCTACGAGCAGTACTTC. Protein sequence: CASSSSVGGSAYEQYF.

V gene TRBV7-8 combines with J gene TRBJ2-3; a possible D gene is TRBD2 (6 bases). The CDR3 is made up of 14 amino acids. V lost 3 bases and J 6 bases, leaving 13 bases between the germline ends. CDR1 and CDR2 from the germline V gene are SGHVS and FQNEAQ. The CDR3 reads CASSLGVGGDTQYF. The CDR3 nucleotides read TGTGCCAGCAGCTTGGGCGTCGGAGGGGATACGCAGTATTTT.

This clone came up once. The chain recombines TRBV11-2 with TRBJ2-1; 7 nucleotides align to TRBD2. V gave up 5 bases and J gave up 8 bases; unmatched junction bases: 18. Germline lookup yields CDR1 SGHAT and CDR2 FQNNGV. The CDR3 runs 17 residues. CDR3 DNA: TGTGCCAGCAGCCCCAGCAGGTGGGAGGGTCCTGTGGATGAGCAGTTCTTC. Encoded protein: CASSPSRWEGPVDEQFF.

The chain recombines TRBV5-6 with TRBJ1-1; D not resolved. Germline V CDR1 and CDR2: SGHDT, YYEEEE. V gave up 0 bases and J gave up 0 bases, with 6 bases separating them. The CDR3 totals 14 residues. CDR3 amino acids: CASSLVQVNTEAFF. DNA for the CDR3: TGTGCCAGCAGCTTGGTTCAGGTGAACACTGAAGCTTTCTTT.

The chain carries TRBV28 and TRBJ1-3, with TRBD1 matching 8 bases. CDR3 length: 16 amino acids. Looked up from germline, CDR1 is MDHEN and CDR2 is SYDVKM. The trim removed 5 bases at V and 2 bases at J, leaving 8 bases unmatched. The CDR3 DNA is TGTGCCAGCAGTATGGCAGGGGGCGCTACTGGAAACACCATATATTTT. Translating gives CASSMAGGATGNTIYF. The full variable domain, rest sourced from reference TRBV28 and TRBJ1-3, is DVKVTQSSRYLVKRTGEKVFLECVQDMDHENMFWYRQDPGLGLRLIYFSYDVKMKEKGDIPEGYSVSREKKERFSLILESASTNQTSMYLCASSMAGGATGNTIYFGEGSWLTVV.

The chain couples TRBV4-2 to TRBJ1-1; D unclear. The V gene lost 0 bases and the J gene lost 1 base, with 9 bases spanning the gap. The CDR3 is 15 amino acids. CDR1 is LGHNA, CDR2 YNFKEQ, per germline. The CDR3 DNA reads as TGTGCCAGCAGCCAAGACCTTATTCGGAACACTGAAGCTTTCTTT. Its protein product is CASSQDLIRNTEAFF.